Following are 20 T cell receptor beta chains from one sample sequenced in a study of blood T cell repertoires in COVID-19. Libraries were prepared by immunoSEQ multiplex PCR; TCRdb keeps only in-frame clonotypes and omits some of them. The profile shows fewer than 400,000 clones, around nine tenths of them singletons. The sample consisted of peripheral blood. These receptors came from a woman aged 25 to 39 with COVID-19, enrolled during active disease.

The V call is TRBV5-1, the J call TRBJ1-4; tentative D call: TRBD1 (6 bases). Germline V gene data show CDR1 as SGHRS and CDR2 as YFSETQ. Trimming left V 1 base short and J 7 bases short, with 14 bases between. The CDR3 loop spans 15 amino acids. The CDR3 DNA reads as TGCGCCAGCAGCTTGACGCCAGGGGATGGTGAAAAACTGTTTTTT. This translates into CASSLTPGDGEKLFF.

The chain has TRBV28 and TRBJ1-4; tentatively, D is TRBD1 (5 bases). The germline V and J ends were trimmed by 8 bases and 6 bases, with 13 bases remaining between them. The CDR3 spans 13 residues. Germline lookup yields CDR1 MDHEN and CDR2 SYDVKM. CDR3 amino acids: CASVPGGYEKLFF. The CDR3 coding sequence is TGTGCCAGCGTTCCGGGGGGTTATGAAAAACTGTTTTTT.

The rearrangement joins TRBV30 to TRBJ2-2; maybe TRBD1 (6 bases). There are 15 residues in the CDR3. CDR1 is GTSNPN, CDR2 SVGIG, per germline (reference sequence). Trimming left V 1 base short and J 0 bases short, with 9 bases between. The CDR3 nucleotides read TGTGCCTGGAGTGCGGCAGGGGCGAACACCGGGGAGCTGTTTTTT. It is translated as CAWSAAGANTGELFF. Supplemented by reference TRBV30 and TRBJ2-2, the full variable domain reads SQTIHQWPATLVQPVGSPLSLECTVEGTSNPNLYWYRQAAGRGLQLLFYSVGIGQISSEVPQNLSASRPQDRQFILSSKKLLLSDSGFYLCAWSAAGANTGELFFGEGSRLTVL.

This clone appeared a single time. The V call is TRBV7-8, the J call TRBJ1-5, with a weak D call TRBD1 (6 bases). Germline V gives CDR1 SGHVS, CDR2 FQNEAQ. V gave up 2 bases and J gave up 4 bases, with 12 bases separating them. The CDR3 extends over 15 amino acids. The CDR3 reads CASSLRDNLNQPQHF. The CDR3 DNA sequence: TGTGCCAGCAGCTTACGGGACAACCTTAATCAGCCCCAGCATTTT.

This sequence joins TRBV2 and TRBJ2-4; D is ambiguous. The germline V gene encodes CDR1 SNHLY and CDR2 FYNNEI. The V gene lost 3 bases and the J gene lost 3 bases, with 12 bases spanning the gap. This CDR3 is built from 15 residues. The CDR3 sequence: CASSEYGLDKNIQYF. The DNA for the CDR3 is TGTGCCAGCAGTGAGTATGGGCTGGACAAAAACATTCAGTACTTC. The complete variable domain, with remaining parts taken from reference TRBV2 and TRBJ2-4, reads EPEVTQTPSHQVTQMGQEVILRCVPISNHLYFYWYRQILGQKVEFLVSFYNNEISEKSEIFDDQFSVERPDGSNFTLKIRSTKLEDSAMYFCASSEYGLDKNIQYFGAGTRLSVL.

This sequence joins TRBV15 and TRBJ2-2, with TRBD2 matching over 13 bases. CDR1 LNHNV and CDR2 YYDKDF come from the germline V gene (reference sequence). The V gene end was trimmed by 3 bases and the J gene end by 2 bases; junction bases not matched to a gene: 3. This CDR3 has 17 residues. The CDR3 region is CATSSTSGGANTGELFF. In DNA form, the CDR3 reads TGTGCCACCAGCAGTACTAGCGGGGGGGCTAACACCGGGGAGCTGTTTTTT.

The V and J genes are TRBV9 and TRBJ1-1, with D possibly being TRBD1 (6 bases). This CDR3 comprises 13 residues. Germline V lookup: CDR1 SGDLS, CDR2 YYNGEE. V lost 3 bases and J 4 bases, leaving 10 bases between the germline ends. The CDR3 DNA reads as TGTGCCAGCAGCGAGGCAGGGGTCACTGAAGCTTTCTTT. This encodes CASSEAGVTEAFF. Together with reference TRBV9 and TRBJ1-1, the CDR3 gives the full variable domain: DSGVTQTPKHLITATGQRVTLRCSPRSGDLSVYWYQQSLDQGLQFLIQYYNGEERAKGNILERFSAQQFPDLHSELNLSSLELGDSALYFCASSEAGVTEAFFGQGTRLTVV.

The chain links TRBV7-2 to TRBJ1-2; no definite D call. With 1 base removed from V and 8 bases from J, the gap between germline ends came to 11 bases. The germline gives CDR1 SGHTA, CDR2 FQGNSA. This CDR3 has 13 amino acids. This CDR3 reads CASSLVGRGGYTF. The CDR3 bases are TGTGCCAGCAGCTTAGTGGGTAGAGGAGGCTACACCTTC.

The chain links TRBV7-2 to TRBJ1-6, with D unresolved. The CDR3 spans 12 residues. Germline V lookup: CDR1 SGHTA, CDR2 FQGNSA. V was cut by 6 bases and J by 10 bases, with 10 bases left in between. The CDR3 loop is CASSSRTSPLHF. The CDR3 region has the DNA TGTGCCAGCAGTTCCCGTACATCACCCCTCCACTTT.

This chain joins TRBV25-1 and TRBJ2-3; tentatively, D is TRBD1 (5 bases). Germline V CDR1 and CDR2: MGHDK, SYGVNS. The CDR3 is 13 residues long. V was cut by 6 bases and J by 3 bases, with 10 bases left in between. The CDR3 nucleotides read TGTGCCAGCAGGCTCAGGGAAACAGATACGCAGTATTTT. Its translation: CASRLRETDTQYF.

This chain uses TRBV9 with TRBJ1-6; 8 nucleotides match TRBD1. Germline V lookup: CDR1 SGDLS, CDR2 YYNGEE. The CDR3 runs 15 residues. V shed 4 bases, J shed 8 bases, and the junction held 8 bases outside the gene matches. CDR3 loop: CASSPGQGKDSPLHF. DNA for the CDR3: TGTGCCAGCAGCCCCGGACAGGGTAAGGATTCACCCCTCCACTTT. Complete variable domain (other parts from reference TRBV9 and TRBJ1-6): DSGVTQTPKHLITATGQRVTLRCSPRSGDLSVYWYQQSLDQGLQFLIQYYNGEERAKGNILERFSAQQFPDLHSELNLSSLELGDSALYFCASSPGQGKDSPLHFGNGTRLTVT.

The chain recombines TRBV28 with TRBJ1-5, with 7 positions matching TRBD1. The junction had 4 bases not matched to a gene; V was cut back by 5 bases and J by 3 bases. The CDR3 is 14 residues long. The germline V gene has CDR1 MDHEN and CDR2 SYDVKM. CDR3 DNA sequence: TGTGCCAGCAGTAAACAGGGGATCAATCAGCCCCAGCATTTT. Amino acids: CASSKQGINQPQHF.

The V and J genes are TRBV5-4 and TRBJ1-3; D gene unclear. This CDR3 has 16 residues. Germline V gene sequence: CDR1 SGHNT, CDR2 YYREEE (reference sequence). V was shortened by 2 bases and J by 4 bases, with 16 bases between the two germline ends. The CDR3 region is CASSFRAGSAGNTIYF. As DNA, the CDR3 is TGTGCCAGCAGCTTCCGAGCGGGATCAGCAGGAAACACCATATATTTT.

The chain links TRBV4-3 to TRBJ2-7; D is ambiguous. Germline V gene data show CDR1 as LGHNA and CDR2 as YSLEER. Trimming stripped 1 base from V and 0 bases from J, with 7 bases between. The CDR3 sequence is 14 residues long. CDR3 region: CASSQGISSYEQYF. For the CDR3, the DNA is TGCGCCAGCAGCCAAGGAATCAGCTCCTACGAGCAGTACTTC.

The J gene is TRBJ1-3, the V gene TRBV5-1; D is unclear. CDR3 length: 14 residues. Trimming pared 2 bases from V and 8 bases from J, leaving 14 bases between. Germline V gene sequence: CDR1 SGHRS, CDR2 YFSETQ. Written as DNA, the CDR3 is TGCGCCAGCAGCTTATCATCAGAGGCGGACACCATATATTTT. Protein product: CASSLSSEADTIYF.

The chain combines TRBV5-5 with TRBJ1-6; 7 nucleotides line up with TRBD1. The length of the CDR3 is 14 residues. The trim removed 4 bases at V and 6 bases at J, leaving 4 bases unmatched. Germline values: CDR1 SGHKS, CDR2 YYEKEE (reference sequence). The CDR3 DNA sequence: TGTGCCAGCAGCCGGACAGGTCCTAATTCACCCCTCCACTTT. Protein product: CASSRTGPNSPLHF.

The chain has TRBV4-1 and TRBJ1-6; 8 positions agree with TRBD1. The trim removed 8 bases at V and 10 bases at J, leaving 10 bases unmatched. Germline V gene sequence: CDR1 MGHRA, CDR2 YSYEKL. CDR3 length: 14 amino acids. The CDR3 spells CASGQTGTGSPLHF. The CDR3 bases are TGCGCCAGCGGGCAGACAGGGACAGGATCACCCCTCCACTTT.

This chain links TRBV2 with TRBJ2-3; 12 nucleotides align to TRBD2. Germline-derived CDR1 and CDR2 are SNHLY and FYNNEI. V trimming: 5 bases; J trimming: 6 bases; junction bases outside the gene matches: 6. CDR3 length equals 15 residues. The DNA for the CDR3 is TGTGCCAGCAGTTCCTCCGGGACTAGCGGGGATACGCAGTATTTT. Protein sequence: CASSSSGTSGDTQYF.

This clone was recorded once. The chain recombines TRBV6-5 with TRBJ1-2; perhaps TRBD1 as D (5 bases). V lost 2 bases to trimming and J lost 7 bases, with 20 bases between them. CDR1 MNHEY and CDR2 SVGAGI come from the germline V gene. This CDR3 is 16 amino acids long. The CDR3 region is CASSYGGLSKAGGYTF. The CDR3 DNA reads TGTGCCAGCAGTTACGGGGGGTTATCAAAGGCCGGTGGCTACACCTTC.

The rearrangement uses TRBV12-5 and TRBJ2-7, with TRBD2 as a possible D gene (6 bases). Between the trimmed V and J ends, which lost 6 bases and 1 base, there was a span of 7 bases. The CDR3 covers 12 residues. Germline CDR1 LGHNT, CDR2 FRNRAP. In DNA form, the CDR3 reads TGTGCTAGTGGGGGGGGATCCTACGAGCAGTACGTC. Translated: CASGGGSYEQYV.